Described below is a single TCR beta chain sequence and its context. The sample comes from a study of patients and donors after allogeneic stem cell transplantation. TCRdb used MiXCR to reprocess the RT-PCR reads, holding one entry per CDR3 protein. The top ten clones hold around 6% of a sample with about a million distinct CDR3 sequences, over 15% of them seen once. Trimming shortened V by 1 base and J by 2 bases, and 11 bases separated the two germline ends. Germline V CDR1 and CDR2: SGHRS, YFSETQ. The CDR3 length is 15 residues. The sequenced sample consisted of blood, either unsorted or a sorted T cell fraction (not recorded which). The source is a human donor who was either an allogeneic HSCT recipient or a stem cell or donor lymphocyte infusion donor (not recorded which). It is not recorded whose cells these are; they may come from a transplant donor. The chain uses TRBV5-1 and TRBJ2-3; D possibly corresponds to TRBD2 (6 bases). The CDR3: CASSLKASATDTQYF. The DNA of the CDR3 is TGCGCCAGCAGCTTGAAGGCTAGCGCCACAGATACGCAGTATTTT. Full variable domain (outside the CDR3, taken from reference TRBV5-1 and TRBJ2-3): KAGVTQTPRYLIKTRGQQVTLSCSPISGHRSVSWYQQTPGQGLQFLFEYFSETQRNKGNFPGRFSGRQFSNSRSEMNVSTLELGDSALYLCASSLKASATDTQYFGPGTRLTVL.